Listed below are T cell receptor beta chains from one sample, sequenced in a study of cytomegalovirus exposure and HLA in healthy donors. The method was immunoSEQ multiplex PCR; TCRdb's version includes in-frame clones alone and lacks a portion of them. The repertoire holds tens of thousands of clones, with roughly 94% as singletons. Material for sequencing was PBMCs. The receptor set was obtained from a man between 18 and 29 years old in good health and CMV-seropositive. Each CDR3 is given with its conserved first and last residue. Each record gives: D gene, clone size, J gene, V gene, CDR3 DNA, CDR3 protein. The D gene is left open where the match is weak. For some rows the clone size is stated as once, few or many, or as a class when expanded; others skip it.

>-|-|TRBJ2-7|TRBV19
TGTGCCAGTGGTATTGGAGTCCGCTACGAGCAGTACTTC
CASGIGVRYEQYF
>TRBD2|-|TRBJ2-5|TRBV5-4
TGTGCCAGCAGCCCCATGACCGGGACTAGTCTGGGGGCCCAGTACTTC
CASSPMTGTSLGAQYF
>TRBD1|-|TRBJ1-2|TRBV27
TGTGCCAGCAGTTCCCACCCTCCTCGACGACAGGGGCCCAATGGCTACACCTTC
CASSSHPPRRQGPNGYTF
>TRBD1|-|TRBJ1-2|TRBV7-2
TGTGCCAGCAGCTCCCGGACAGGTGACTATGGCTACACCTTC
CASSSRTGDYGYTF
>TRBD2|-|TRBJ2-1|TRBV7-3
TGTGCCAGCAGCTACGATCCAGTACTAGCGGGGGGGGATGAGCAGTTCTTC
CASSYDPVLAGGDEQFF
>-|-|TRBJ1-1|TRBV27
TGTGCCAGCAGTCCAGGGTGGACGAACACTGAAGCTTTCTTT
CASSPGWTNTEAFF
>TRBD1|-|TRBJ1-1|TRBV6-4
TGTGCCAGCAGTGACGCGACAGGGCGACTTGAAAGGAACACTGAAGCTTTCTTT
CASSDATGRLERNTEAFF
>-|-|TRBJ1-1|TRBV18
TGTGCCAGCTCACCACTCGAAACAGGGTACGGACACACTGAAGCTTTCTTT
CASSPLETGYGHTEAFF
>-|-|TRBJ1-1|TRBV6-6
TGTGCCAGCAGCACAGGGAACACTGAAGCTTTCTTT
CASSTGNTEAFF
>-|-|TRBJ2-1|TRBV21-1
TGTGCCAGCAGCCCGCGAGGGACTAGCGGGACCAATGAGCAGTTCTTC
CASSPRGTSGTNEQFF
>-|-|TRBJ1-4|TRBV25-1
TGTGCCAGCAGTGGACTCCGGACTGCTGAAAAACTGTTTTTT
CASSGLRTAEKLFF
>-|-|TRBJ2-7|TRBV6-5
TGTGCCAGCAGTTACCGTAGGGACAACTCCTACGAGCAGTACTTC
CASSYRRDNSYEQYF
>TRBD2|-|TRBJ2-1|TRBV18
TGTGCCAGCTCACCACTAGCGGGAGGACCTCGGAATGAGCAGTTCTTC
CASSPLAGGPRNEQFF
>TRBD1|-|TRBJ1-5|TRBV7-8
TGTGCCAGCAGCTTACTCAGGGGGGTTAGCCAGCCCCAGCATTTT
CASSLLRGVSQPQHF
>TRBD2|-|TRBJ2-6|TRBV27
TGTGCCACCGGGACTAGCGGCTTCTCTGGGGCCAACGTCCTGACTTTC
CATGTSGFSGANVLTF
>-|-|TRBJ1-2|TRBV5-6
TGTGCCAGCAGCCCCCTAGACGGTGGAGGCTACACCTTC
CASSPLDGGGYTF
>-|once|TRBJ2-1|TRBV7-2
TGTGCCAGCAGCCCAGAGAGTCAGGGATCGTTTAGGTACGAGCAGTTCTTC
CASSPESQGSFRYEQFF
>-|once|TRBJ1-5|TRBV19
TGTGCCAGTAGTATGCCTAAATACAGGGCCCGCTTTCAGCCCCAGCATTTT
CASSMPKYRARFQPQHF
>-|-|TRBJ2-1|TRBV6-6
TGTGCCAGCACCACGGGAGGGGGCCGACATGAGCAGTTCTTC
CASTTGGGRHEQFF
>-|-|TRBJ1-5|TRBV2
TGTGCCAGCAGTGGGGGCCGGTATAGCAATCAGCCCCAGCATTTT
CASSGGRYSNQPQHF
>-|-|TRBJ1-3|TRBV7-8
TGTGCCAGCAGCTTAGGCACGGTCACCTCTGGAAACACCATATATTTT
CASSLGTVTSGNTIYF
>-|once|TRBJ2-1|TRBV15
TGTGCCACCAGCCGGCGGGAAGGAGAGCAGTTCTTC
CATSRREGEQFF
>-|-|TRBJ1-2|TRBV7-3
TGTGCCAGCAGCCCAGAGGGGGTTAAGGGCTACACCTTC
CASSPEGVKGYTF
>-|-|TRBJ2-3|TRBV9
TGTGCCAGCAGCGTTAGCCCGGTGGCAGATACGCAGTATTTT
CASSVSPVADTQYF
>-|-|TRBJ2-1|TRBV15
TGTGCCACCGGAGCCACAGGGTGGAATGAGCAGTTCTTC
CATGATGWNEQFF
>TRBD2|-|TRBJ2-1|TRBV28
TGTGCCAGCAGTTCGGGAGGCGGGGAGATGTTTGAGCAGTTCTTC
CASSSGGGEMFEQFF
>TRBD1|-|TRBJ2-7|TRBV5-1
TGCGCCAGCAGCCCCCGGGACAGGGCATACGAGCAGTACTTC
CASSPRDRAYEQYF
>-|-|TRBJ1-3|TRBV19
TGTGCCAGTACCATCTCTCCAGGGGCTGGAAACACCATATATTTT
CASTISPGAGNTIYF
>-|-|TRBJ1-2|TRBV6-1
TGTGCCAGCAGGGTGACAGCTAACTATGGCTACACCTTC
CASRVTANYGYTF
>TRBD2|-|TRBJ2-1|TRBV2
TGTGCCAGCAGTTTTGCTCCGGGACTAGCGGGGAAAAATGAGCAGTTCTTC
CASSFAPGLAGKNEQFF
>-|once|TRBJ2-7|TRBV5-1
TGCGCCAGCAGCCAGGGGGGCACGTCAGGGCCCTACGAGCAGTACTTC
CASSQGGTSGPYEQYF
>-|-|TRBJ1-1|TRBV10-1
TGCGCCAGCAGTGCGCACAGACAGAACACTGAAGCTTTCTTT
CASSAHRQNTEAFF
>-|-|TRBJ2-5|TRBV25-1
TGTGCCAGCAGTATGTTTAACCAAGAGACCCAGTACTTC
CASSMFNQETQYF
>-|-|TRBJ1-1|TRBV29-1
TGCAGCGTTGCGCAGGGGCCCATCACTGAAGCTTTCTTT
CSVAQGPITEAFF
>-|-|TRBJ1-3|TRBV9
TGTGCCAGCAGCGAGGCGGGGGGAGCTGGAAACACCATATATTTT
CASSEAGGAGNTIYF
>-|-|TRBJ2-5|TRBV5-4
TGTGCCAGCAGCTTGAAACTAGCTGGGGAGACCCAGTACTTC
CASSLKLAGETQYF
>-|once|TRBJ2-7|TRBV6-5
TGTGCCAGCAGTTACCGAGAGGACTACGAGCAGTACTTC
CASSYREDYEQYF